Here is one T cell receptor beta chain with its context. Some clones are missing from TCRdb's copy, which holds only in-frame ones; the method was immunoSEQ multiplex PCR. The sample consists of about 440,000 clones, around 89% of them appearing once. This entry comes from a study of blood T cell repertoires in COVID-19. The CDR3 loop spans 13 amino acids. CDR1 is GTSNPN and CDR2 is SVGIG in the germline V gene (reference sequence). V gave up 3 bases and J gave up 6 bases, with 14 bases separating them. The receptor was derived from a woman aged 25 to 39 with acute or convalescent COVID-19. The sample comprised peripheral blood. V and J are TRBV30 and TRBJ1-2, with D tentatively TRBD1 (6 bases). The CDR3, as DNA: TGTGCCTGGAGACGACGAGGGGGGGATGGCTACACCTTC. Translating it yields CAWRRRGGDGYTF.